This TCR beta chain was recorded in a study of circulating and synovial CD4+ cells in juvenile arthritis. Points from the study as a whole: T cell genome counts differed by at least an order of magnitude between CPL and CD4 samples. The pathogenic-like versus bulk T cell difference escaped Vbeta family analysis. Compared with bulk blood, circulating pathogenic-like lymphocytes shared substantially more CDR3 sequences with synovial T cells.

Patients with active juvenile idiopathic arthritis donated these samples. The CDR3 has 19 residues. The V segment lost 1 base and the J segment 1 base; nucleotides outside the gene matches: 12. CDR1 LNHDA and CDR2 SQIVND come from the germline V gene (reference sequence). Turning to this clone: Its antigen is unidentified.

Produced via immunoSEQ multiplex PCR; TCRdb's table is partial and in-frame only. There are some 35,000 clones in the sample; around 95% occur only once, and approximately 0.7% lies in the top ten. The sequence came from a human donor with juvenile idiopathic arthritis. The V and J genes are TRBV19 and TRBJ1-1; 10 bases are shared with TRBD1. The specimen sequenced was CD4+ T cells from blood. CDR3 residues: CASSIVRTDRGLGNTEAFF. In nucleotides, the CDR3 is TGTGCCAGTAGTATAGTCCGTACCGACAGGGGGCTTGGGAACACTGAAGCTTTCTTT.